Below are 13 T cell receptor beta chains sequenced from a single sample in a study of cytomegalovirus exposure and HLA in healthy donors. The study ran its PCR with 60 Vbeta and 13 Jbeta primers. Method: immunoSEQ multiplex PCR; TCRdb's copy keeps in-frame clones and lacks some. Of 95,000 to 150,000 clones listed, 60% to 85% are singletons. The material sequenced was PBMCs. The receptors stem from a woman in her 40s in good health and CMV-seronegative.

V usage is TRBV5-6 and J usage is TRBJ2-7; D may be TRBD1 (6 bases). V lost 5 bases to trimming and J lost 0 bases, with 24 bases between them. The length of the CDR3 is 18 residues. The germline CDR1 and CDR2 sequences are SGHDT and YYEEEE. Written as DNA, the CDR3 is TGTGCCAGCAGTTCCTCCCTGGGGGACACCAGGCGCTCCTACGAGCAGTACTTC. It is translated as CASSSSLGDTRRSYEQYF.

In its sample, this clone was seen a few times. The chain uses TRBV4-2 and TRBJ2-2; D remains unclear. Germline values: CDR1 LGHNA, CDR2 YNFKEQ. The CDR3 runs to 16 residues. The V gene lost 3 bases and the J gene lost 3 bases, with 14 bases spanning the gap. CDR3 coding DNA: TGTGCCAGCAGCCACCCTACTCAGGCCCACACCGGGGAGCTGTTTTTT. This gives the protein CASSHPTQAHTGELFF.

The chain uses TRBV6-1 and TRBJ1-2; maybe TRBD1 (5 bases). The CDR3 runs 15 residues. Per germline, CDR1 MNHNS and CDR2 SASEGT. V lost 6 bases and J lost 5, with 19 bases in between. The CDR3 region has the DNA TGTGCCAGCAGCCTAAGCAGGGATGGGGCTTATGGCTACACCTTC. Protein: CASSLSRDGAYGYTF.

This clone has a single count. The chain recombines TRBV4-3 with TRBJ2-1; 8 bases fit TRBD2. Germline lookup yields CDR1 LGHNA and CDR2 YSLEER. The CDR3 is 16 amino acids. After removal of 0 bases from V and 8 bases from J, the junction contained 9 bases not matched to a gene. CDR3 region: CASSQDPGLVNDEQFF. Written as DNA, the CDR3 is TGCGCCAGCAGCCAAGACCCGGGACTAGTAAACGATGAGCAGTTCTTC.

This sequence joins TRBV11-2 and TRBJ2-5; D gene uncertain. The J call is in doubt because the DNA end fits TRBJ2-7 better. Germline assignment: CDR1 SGHAT and CDR2 FQNNGV. CDR3 length: 11 amino acids. CDR3 DNA: TGTGCCAGCAGCTCTATATACGAGCAGTACTTC. Translating gives CASSSIYEQYF.

This chain connects TRBV11-1 to TRBJ1-1; 9 bases line up with TRBD1. The germline CDR1 and CDR2 sequences are SGHAT and FQDESV (reference sequence). V shed 5 bases, J shed 4 bases, and the junction held 11 bases outside the gene matches. The CDR3 covers 16 residues. This chain's CDR3 is CASSPSEGQGPTEAFF. CDR3 DNA sequence: TGTGCCAGCAGCCCCTCGGAGGGACAGGGACCCACTGAAGCTTTCTTT.

The genes are TRBV4-1 and TRBJ2-2; D ambiguous. The germline V and J ends were trimmed by 5 bases and 0 bases, with 10 bases remaining between them. The germline V gene encodes CDR1 MGHRA and CDR2 YSYEKL. The length of the CDR3 is 15 residues. The CDR3: CASSLNIANTGELFF. CDR3 DNA sequence: TGCGCCAGCAGCTTAAATATCGCGAACACCGGGGAGCTGTTTTTT.

The V call is TRBV28, the J call TRBJ2-5; possibly TRBD1 for D (7 bases). The germline gives CDR1 MDHEN, CDR2 SYDVKM. V lost 2 bases and J lost 6, with 16 bases in between. The CDR3 spans 15 residues. The CDR3 DNA is TGTGCCAGCAGTTTAGGGCCAGGGGGGAGGAAGACCCAGTACTTC. Translated: CASSLGPGGRKTQYF. Using reference TRBV28 and TRBJ2-5 for the parts outside the CDR3, the full variable domain is DVKVTQSSRYLVKRTGEKVFLECVQDMDHENMFWYRQDPGLGLRLIYFSYDVKMKEKGDIPEGYSVSREKKERFSLILESASTNQTSMYLCASSLGPGGRKTQYFGPGTRLLVL.

The rearrangement joins TRBV5-6 to TRBJ1-3, with 9 positions matching TRBD1. Germline CDR1 is SGHDT and CDR2 is YYEEEE. There are 16 residues in the CDR3. V dropped 0 bases and J dropped 6; count of bases not matched to a gene: 7. CDR3 region: CASSLAWTGAKNTIYF. The CDR3 DNA follows: TGTGCCAGCAGCTTGGCCTGGACAGGGGCCAAAAACACCATATATTTT. The full variable domain, completed using reference TRBV5-6 and TRBJ1-3, is DAGVTQSPTHLIKTRGQQVTLRCSPKSGHDTVSWYQQALGQGPQFIFQYYEEEERQRGNFPDRFSGHQFPNYSSELNVNALLLGDSALYLCASSLAWTGAKNTIYFGEGSWLTVV.

V is TRBV23-1 and J is TRBJ2-7; possible D gene TRBD2, 5 bases. TRBV23-1 is flagged as an ORF with uncertain function. Trimming shortened V by 7 bases and J by 7 bases, and 20 bases separated the two germline ends. CDR3 length equals 14 residues. CDR3: CASIGRFPREEQYF. CDR3 in DNA: TGCGCCAGCATTGGGCGATTTCCTCGGGAAGAGCAGTACTTC.

The chain joins TRBV10-3 to TRBJ2-1, with TRBD2 identical over 10 bases. The CDR3 extends over 15 amino acids. Germline CDR1 reads ENHRY; CDR2 reads SYGVKD. V was clipped by 6 bases and J by 3 bases; unmatched bases: 5. CDR3: CAIRTGTSDYNEQFF. Written as DNA, the CDR3 is TGTGCCATCAGGACCGGGACTAGCGACTACAATGAGCAGTTCTTC.

V gene TRBV28 combines with J gene TRBJ2-5; TRBD1 matches at 9 bases. TRBJ2-7 explains the end of the DNA better; the J call may be wrong. There are 14 residues in the CDR3. CDR1 is MDHEN and CDR2 is SYDVKM in the germline V gene. This chain's CDR3 is CASRIQGAVNEQYF. In DNA form, the CDR3 reads TGTGCCAGCAGAATACAGGGGGCCGTTAACGAGCAGTACTTC.

The V and J genes are TRBV6-6 and TRBJ2-7; 8 bases map to TRBD1. With 0 bases clipped from V and 2 bases from J, the junction kept 3 bases outside the gene matches. Germline assignment: CDR1 MNHNY and CDR2 SVGAGI (reference sequence). CDR3 length: 15 amino acids. CDR3 residues: CASSYSGTGPYEQYF. The CDR3 DNA reads as TGTGCCAGCAGTTACTCCGGGACAGGACCCTACGAGCAGTACTTC.